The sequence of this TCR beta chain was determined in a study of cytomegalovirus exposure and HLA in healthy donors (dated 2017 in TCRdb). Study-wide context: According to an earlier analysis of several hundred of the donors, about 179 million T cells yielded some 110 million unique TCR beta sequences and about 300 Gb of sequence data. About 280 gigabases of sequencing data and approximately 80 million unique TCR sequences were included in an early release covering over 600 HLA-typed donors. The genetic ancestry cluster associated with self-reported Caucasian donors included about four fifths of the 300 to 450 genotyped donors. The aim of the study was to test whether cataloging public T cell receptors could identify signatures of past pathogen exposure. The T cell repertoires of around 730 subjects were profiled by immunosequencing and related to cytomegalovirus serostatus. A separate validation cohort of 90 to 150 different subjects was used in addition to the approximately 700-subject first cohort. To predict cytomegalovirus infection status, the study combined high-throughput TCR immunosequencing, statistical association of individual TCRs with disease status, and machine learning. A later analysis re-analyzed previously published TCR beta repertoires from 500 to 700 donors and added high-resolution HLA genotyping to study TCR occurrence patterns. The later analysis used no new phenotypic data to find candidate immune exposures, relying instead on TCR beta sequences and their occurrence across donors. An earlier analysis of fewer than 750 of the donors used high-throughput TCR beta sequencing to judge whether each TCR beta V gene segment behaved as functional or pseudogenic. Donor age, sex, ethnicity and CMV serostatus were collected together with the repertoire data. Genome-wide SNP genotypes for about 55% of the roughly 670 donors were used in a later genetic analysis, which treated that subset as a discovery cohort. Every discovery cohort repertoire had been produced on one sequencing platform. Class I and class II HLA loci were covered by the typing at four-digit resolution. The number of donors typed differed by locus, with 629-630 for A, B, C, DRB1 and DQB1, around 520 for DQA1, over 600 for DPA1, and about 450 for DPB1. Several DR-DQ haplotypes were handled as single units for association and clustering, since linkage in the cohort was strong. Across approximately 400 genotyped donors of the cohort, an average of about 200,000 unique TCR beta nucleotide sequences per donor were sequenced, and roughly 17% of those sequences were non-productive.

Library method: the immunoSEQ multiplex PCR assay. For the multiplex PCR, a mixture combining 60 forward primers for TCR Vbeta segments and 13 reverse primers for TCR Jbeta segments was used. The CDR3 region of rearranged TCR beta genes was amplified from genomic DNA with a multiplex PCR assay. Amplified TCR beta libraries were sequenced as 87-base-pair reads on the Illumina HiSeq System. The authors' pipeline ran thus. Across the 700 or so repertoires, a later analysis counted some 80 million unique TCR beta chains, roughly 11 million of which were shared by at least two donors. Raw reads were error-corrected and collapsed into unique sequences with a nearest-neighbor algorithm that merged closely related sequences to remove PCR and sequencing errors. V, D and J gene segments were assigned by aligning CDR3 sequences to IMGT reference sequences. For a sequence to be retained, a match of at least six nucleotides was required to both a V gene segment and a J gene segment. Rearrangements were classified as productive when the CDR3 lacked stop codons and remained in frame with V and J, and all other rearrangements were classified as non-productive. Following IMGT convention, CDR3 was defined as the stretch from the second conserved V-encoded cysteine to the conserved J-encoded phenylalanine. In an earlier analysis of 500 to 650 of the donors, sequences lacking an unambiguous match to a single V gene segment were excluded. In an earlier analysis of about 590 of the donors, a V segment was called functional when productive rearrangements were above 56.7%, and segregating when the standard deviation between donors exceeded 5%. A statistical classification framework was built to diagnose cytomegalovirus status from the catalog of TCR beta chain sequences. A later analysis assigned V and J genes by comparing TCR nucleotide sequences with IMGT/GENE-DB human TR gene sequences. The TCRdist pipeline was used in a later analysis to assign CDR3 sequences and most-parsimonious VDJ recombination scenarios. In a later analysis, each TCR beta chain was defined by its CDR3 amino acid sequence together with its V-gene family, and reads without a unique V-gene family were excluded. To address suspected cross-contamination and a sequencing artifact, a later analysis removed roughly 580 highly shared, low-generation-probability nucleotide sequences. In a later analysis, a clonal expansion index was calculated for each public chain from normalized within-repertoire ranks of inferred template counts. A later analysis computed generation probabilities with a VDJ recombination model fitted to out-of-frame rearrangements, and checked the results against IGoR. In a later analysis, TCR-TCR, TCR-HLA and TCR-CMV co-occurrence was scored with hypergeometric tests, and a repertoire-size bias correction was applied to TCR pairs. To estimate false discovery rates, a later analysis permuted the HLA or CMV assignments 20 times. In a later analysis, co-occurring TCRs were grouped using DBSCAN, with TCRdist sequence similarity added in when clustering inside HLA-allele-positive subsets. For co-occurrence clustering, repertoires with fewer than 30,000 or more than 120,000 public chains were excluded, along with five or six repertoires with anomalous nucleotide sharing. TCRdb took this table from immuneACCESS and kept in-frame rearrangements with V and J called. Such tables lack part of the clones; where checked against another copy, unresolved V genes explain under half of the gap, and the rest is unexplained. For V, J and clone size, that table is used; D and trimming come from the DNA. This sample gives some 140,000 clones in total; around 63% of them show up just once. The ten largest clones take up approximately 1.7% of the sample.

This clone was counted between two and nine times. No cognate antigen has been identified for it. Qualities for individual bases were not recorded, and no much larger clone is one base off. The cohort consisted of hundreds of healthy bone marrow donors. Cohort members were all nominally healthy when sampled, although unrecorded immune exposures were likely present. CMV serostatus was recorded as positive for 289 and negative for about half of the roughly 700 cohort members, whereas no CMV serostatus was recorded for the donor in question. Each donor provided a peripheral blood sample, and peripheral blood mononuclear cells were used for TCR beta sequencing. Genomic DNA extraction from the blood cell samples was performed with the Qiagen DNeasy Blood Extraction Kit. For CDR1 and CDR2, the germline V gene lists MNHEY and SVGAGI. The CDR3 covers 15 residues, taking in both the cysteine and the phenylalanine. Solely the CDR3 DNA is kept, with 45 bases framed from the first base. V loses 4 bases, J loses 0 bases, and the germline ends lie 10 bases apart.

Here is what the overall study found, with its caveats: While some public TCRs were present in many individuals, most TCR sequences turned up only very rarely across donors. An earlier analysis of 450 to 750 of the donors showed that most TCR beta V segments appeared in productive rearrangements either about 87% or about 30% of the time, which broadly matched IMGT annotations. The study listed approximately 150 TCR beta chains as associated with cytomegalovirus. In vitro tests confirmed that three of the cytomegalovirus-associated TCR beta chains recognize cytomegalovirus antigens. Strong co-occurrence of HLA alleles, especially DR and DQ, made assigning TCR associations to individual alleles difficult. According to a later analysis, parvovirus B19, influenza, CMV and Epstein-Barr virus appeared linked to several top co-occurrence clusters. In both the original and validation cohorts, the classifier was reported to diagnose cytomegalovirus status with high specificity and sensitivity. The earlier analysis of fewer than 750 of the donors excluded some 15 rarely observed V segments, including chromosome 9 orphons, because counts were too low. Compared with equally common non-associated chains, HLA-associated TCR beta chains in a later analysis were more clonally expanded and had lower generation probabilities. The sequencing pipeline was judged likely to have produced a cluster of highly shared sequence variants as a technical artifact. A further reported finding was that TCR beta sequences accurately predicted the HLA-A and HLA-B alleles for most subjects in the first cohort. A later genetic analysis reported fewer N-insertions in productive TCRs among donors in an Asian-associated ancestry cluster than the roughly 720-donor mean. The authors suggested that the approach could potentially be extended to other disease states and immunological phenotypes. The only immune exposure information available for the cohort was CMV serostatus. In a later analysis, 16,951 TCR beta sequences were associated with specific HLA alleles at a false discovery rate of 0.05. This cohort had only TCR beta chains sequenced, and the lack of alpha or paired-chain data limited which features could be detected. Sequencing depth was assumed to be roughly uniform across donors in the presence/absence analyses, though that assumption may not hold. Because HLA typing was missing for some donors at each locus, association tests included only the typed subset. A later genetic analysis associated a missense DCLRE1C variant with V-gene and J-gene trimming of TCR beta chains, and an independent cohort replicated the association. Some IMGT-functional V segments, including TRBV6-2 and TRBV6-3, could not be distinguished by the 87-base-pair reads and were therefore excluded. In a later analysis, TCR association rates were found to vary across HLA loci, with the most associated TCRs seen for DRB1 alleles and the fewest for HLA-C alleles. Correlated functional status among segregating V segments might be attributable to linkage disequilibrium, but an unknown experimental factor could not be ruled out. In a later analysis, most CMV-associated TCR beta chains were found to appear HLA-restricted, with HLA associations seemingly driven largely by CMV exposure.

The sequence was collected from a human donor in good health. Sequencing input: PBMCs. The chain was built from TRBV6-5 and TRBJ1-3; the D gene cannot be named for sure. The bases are TGTGCCAGCAGTTCCTTAGATAACTCTGGAAACACCATATATTTT. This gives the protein CASSSLDNSGNTIYF.